The sequence of this T cell receptor (beta chain) was determined in a study of blood T cell repertoires in COVID-19. This clone appeared a single time. Original processing notes: Amplification with reference gene primers provided the estimates of nucleated cell counts. Profiling relied on immunoSEQ multiplex PCR, and the TCRdb table lists in-frame clones only, not all of them. V and J calls and clone size come straight from that table; D and trimming were deduced from the DNA. The sample holds 150,000 or so clones; 87% are singletons and the top ten take about 4%. What was sequenced was PBMCs or T cells enriched from blood (not recorded which). The receptor's source is a woman between 35 and 50 years old who had been exposed to COVID-19.

The CDR3 coding sequence is TGTGCCACCAGCAGAGATCGGGAGGTTGGGGTTACAGCGAATCAGCCCCAGCATTTT. Amino acid sequence: CATSRDREVGVTANQPQHF. The J gene is TRBJ1-5, the V gene TRBV15; no definite D call. V was clipped by 0 bases and J by 4 bases, with 22 bases between them. Germline loops: CDR1 LNHNV, CDR2 YYDKDF (reference sequence). The CDR3 is 19 amino acids.